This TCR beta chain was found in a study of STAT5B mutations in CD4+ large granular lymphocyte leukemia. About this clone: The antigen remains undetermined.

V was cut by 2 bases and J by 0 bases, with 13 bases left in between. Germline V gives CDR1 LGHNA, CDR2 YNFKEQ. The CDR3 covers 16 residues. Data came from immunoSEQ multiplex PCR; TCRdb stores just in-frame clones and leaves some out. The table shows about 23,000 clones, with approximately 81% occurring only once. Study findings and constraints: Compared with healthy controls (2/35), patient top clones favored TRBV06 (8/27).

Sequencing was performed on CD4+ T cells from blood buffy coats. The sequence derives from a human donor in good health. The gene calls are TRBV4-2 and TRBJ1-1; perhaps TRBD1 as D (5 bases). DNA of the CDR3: TGTGCCAGCAGCCAACAGGGCAACGGGGTGAACACTGAAGCTTTCTTT. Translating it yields CASSQQGNGVNTEAFF.